The next 6 T cell receptor beta chains were all read from a single sample in a study of tumor and adjacent non-tumor tissue in lung cancer. The library came from three nested PCR rounds adapted from ARM-PCR protocols. TCRdb re-called the multiplex PCR reads through MiXCR, storing one row per CDR3 protein. This sample carries about 200,000 distinct CDR3 sequences, over 55% of them seen once, and the ten largest clones take about 23%. No cell sorting was done before RNA was extracted from the tissue. Sequenced input: lung tumor tissue. These receptors all come from a man aged 55 to 70 with non-small cell lung cancer.

A note on this clonotype: The junction shows a germline mismatch at one end, possibly a read error. The chain joins TRBV13 to TRBJ2-1; D is possibly TRBD2 (5 bases). Germline V CDR1 and CDR2: PRHDT, FYEKMQ (reference sequence). The CDR3 runs 14 residues. CDR3 in DNA: TGTGCCAGCAGATTAGGAATACTAGAGACTGAGCAGTTCTTC. The encoded protein is CASRLGILETEQFF.

Worth noting for this clonotype: The junction departs from the called germline gene at one end, perhaps through a read error. The chain links TRBV20-1 to TRBJ1-1; 8 positions match TRBD1. The V gene's germline CDR1 is DFQATT and CDR2 SNEGSKA (reference sequence). There are 11 residues in the CDR3. In DNA form, the CDR3 reads TGCAGTGCTGCAGGGGGCGATGAAACTTTCTTT. Its translation: CSAAGGDETFF.

This clonotype was seen only a few times. Since a much larger clone is just one base distant, this may be a read error. The chain links TRBV6-6 to TRBJ2-1, with 9 bases fitting TRBD2. The CDR3 consists of 17 residues. Germline CDR1 is MNHNY and CDR2 is SVGAGI (reference sequence). CDR3 DNA sequence: TGTGTCAGCGGGGGAGGAACTAGCGGGTTTCCCTACAATGAGCAGTTCTTC. It specifies CVSGGGTSGFPYNEQFF.

This clonotype turned up a few times. The chain uses TRBV12-3 or TRBV12-4 and TRBJ2-5; D unclear. This CDR3 region has 13 residues. V was pared by 6 bases and J by 5 bases, with 13 bases between. CDR3 protein: CASRTRAKETQYF. For the CDR3, the DNA is TGTGCCAGCAGGACCCGGGCCAAGGAGACCCAGTACTTC.

At least ten counts were recorded for this clonotype. The chain joins TRBV12-3 or TRBV12-4 to TRBJ1-5; possibly TRBD1 for D (6 bases). This CDR3 has 13 amino acids. Between the trimmed V and J ends, which lost 3 bases and 6 bases, there was a span of 9 bases. CDR3 residues: CASSFRGVQPQHF. DNA for the CDR3: TGTGCCAGCAGTTTTAGGGGGGTTCAGCCCCAGCATTTT.

The chain has TRBV6-6 and TRBJ2-6, with 11 bases identical to TRBD1. The CDR3 is 18 amino acids. Germline-derived CDR1 and CDR2 are MNHNY and SVGAGI (reference sequence). V lost 4 bases and J lost 3; bases outside the gene matches: 8. The CDR3 reads CASSSRDRGSFGANVLTF. CDR3 nucleotides: TGTGCCAGCAGTTCCCGGGACAGGGGGTCTTTTGGGGCCAACGTCCTGACTTTC.